These T cell receptor beta chains were read from a single sample in a study of T cell responses to AZD1222 COVID-19 vaccine. Sequencing was performed with immunoSEQ multiplex PCR; in TCRdb, only in-frame clones are kept and a portion is missing. The top ten clones hold approximately 2.5% of a sample with roughly 130,000 clones, 90% to 95% of them seen once. The sequencing here drew on peripheral blood, taken on day 0 of AZD1222 vaccination. These receptors were collected from an adult in good health. The CDR3 runs from the conserved cysteine through the conserved F or W. D genes are given only for firm matches. The listing skips clone size in some rows; elsewhere it reads once, few, many or a size class.

TRBJ1-5	TRBV19	.	TRBD1	TGTGCCAGTAGTCCTAGGGGGCGCAAAGATCAGCCCCAGCATTTT	CASSPRGRKDQPQHF
TRBJ1-2	TRBV4-3	.	.	TGCGCCAGCAGCCAAGATCTTGGTCCGGGGAAGGATGGTGGCTACACCTTC	CASSQDLGPGKDGGYTF
TRBJ1-2	TRBV4-1	.	TRBD1	TGCGCCAGCAGCCAAGGACAGGGGCATTATGGCTACACCTTC	CASSQGQGHYGYTF
TRBJ2-2	TRBV30	.	TRBD2	TGTGCCTCCCGGTTCGACGCGGGAGAAGCCGGGGAGCTGTTTTTT	CASRFDAGEAGELFF
TRBJ2-3	TRBV5-6	.	TRBD2	TGTGCCAGCAGCTTGTTGACTAGCGGGAGAAAAGATACGCAGTATTTT	CASSLLTSGRKDTQYF
TRBJ1-2	TRBV28	.	.	TGTGCCAGCAGTTTATTCCGGGGGGGGCATGGCTACACCTTC	CASSLFRGGHGYTF
TRBJ2-1	TRBV7-9	.	TRBD2	TGTGCCAGCAGCTTTAGCGGGGGACGCTACAATGAGCAGTTCTTC	CASSFSGGRYNEQFF
TRBJ2-2	TRBV7-6	.	TRBD2	TGTGCCAGCAGCTTGCGGGAGGGCCGCACCGGGGAGCTGTTTTTT	CASSLREGRTGELFF
TRBJ2-2	TRBV7-2	once	.	TGTGCCAGCAGCCCACCAGGGACGGGCCTAACCGGGGAGCTGTTTTTT	CASSPPGTGLTGELFF
TRBJ2-7	TRBV4-1	.	TRBD2	TGCGCCAGCAGCCCCCTAGCGGTCAGCTACGAGCAGTACTTC	CASSPLAVSYEQYF
TRBJ2-7	TRBV7-9	.	.	TGTGCCACTGGGGACGGCTCCTACGAGCAGTACTTC	CATGDGSYEQYF
TRBJ2-1	TRBV7-6	.	TRBD2	TGTGCCAGCAGCTTCCGAGCGGGAGGCCTTAGTAATGAGCAGTTCTTC	CASSFRAGGLSNEQFF
TRBJ1-6	TRBV7-2	.	.	TGTGCCAGCAGCTTAAATAAGTTGTATAATTCACCCCTCCACTTT	CASSLNKLYNSPLHF
TRBJ1-1	TRBV11-2	.	.	TGTGCCAGCAGCCGGACTGAAGCTTTCTTT	CASSRTEAFF
TRBJ1-5	TRBV6-1	.	.	TGTGCCAGCAGTGATTCATTTGATCAGCCCCAGCATTTT	CASSDSFDQPQHF
TRBJ1-6	TRBV4-1	.	TRBD1	TGCGCCAGCAGCCGGAGCAGGGGGCTGAGCTCACCCCTCCACTTT	CASSRSRGLSSPLHF
TRBJ1-2	TRBV7-8	.	TRBD1	TGTGCCAGCAGCTTACGGGACAGGGGAGCTAACTATGGCTACACCTTC	CASSLRDRGANYGYTF
TRBJ2-5	TRBV7-2	.	TRBD1	TGTGCCAGCAGCTTAGCTAGGGGGCGCGGAGAGACCCAGTACTTC	CASSLARGRGETQYF